This TCR beta chain was recovered during a study of T cell changes during pregnancy in multiple sclerosis (dated by TCRdb to between 2018 and 2021). Broadly, across the study: In women with multiple sclerosis, the researchers looked at how the T cell repertoire shifted as pregnancy progressed.

On this clone itself: Its antigen remains undetermined. Qualities for individual bases were not recorded, and no much larger clone is one base off.

The CDR3, from cysteine to phenylalanine, totals 15 residues. The only DNA kept is the CDR3, 45 bases in frame from the first base. V ends up 3 bases short and J 8 bases short, with an unmatched junction base count of 6. The germline V gene specifies SGHTA as CDR1 and FQGNSA as CDR2. Libraries were made using the immunoSEQ multiplex PCR assay. The table comes from immuneACCESS by way of TCRdb, which keeps in-frame sequences with V and J called. Part of the clones is missing from these tables; in studies checked, under half for an unresolved V gene and the rest for unknown reasons. This sample gives about 59,000 clones in total; about nine tenths of them show up just once. The leading ten clones occupy approximately 0.91% of the sample.

The TCR originated in a female donor in good health, enrolled as a control in a pregnancy study. The chain is made from TRBV7-2 and TRBJ1-6, with TRBD1 identical over 8 junction bases. Sequenced material: peripheral blood, taken in the first trimester of pregnancy. The DNA is as follows: TGTGCCAGCAGCTTGGGACAGGTGAGGGATTCACCCCTCCACTTT. Its protein is CASSLGQVRDSPLHF.